This T cell receptor beta chain was recorded in a study of identical twins. The study's findings and limits: The same donors were not followed; conclusions instead depended on cross-sectional statistical analysis. Beta out-of-frame sequences showed weaker excess twin sharing.

This CDR3 has 17 amino acids. The J segment lost 3 bases and the V segment lost 0 bases, leaving 9 bases of the junction unmatched. Germline V gives CDR1 LGHNA, CDR2 YNFKEQ. TCRdb re-called the 5' RACE reads through MiXCR, storing one row per CDR3 protein. The top ten hold 0.25% to 0.3% of the sample, which has 1.5 million to 2 million distinct CDR3 sequences, under 35% seen once. As regards this clonotype: Its specificity is unknown.

V gene TRBV4-2 combines with J gene TRBJ1-2; 8 bases are shared with TRBD1. Sequencing was carried out using cord blood. The TCR comes from a newborn girl in good health. CDR3 in amino acids: CASSQDMGKQGDYGYTF. In DNA, the CDR3 is TGTGCCAGCAGCCAAGATATGGGGAAACAGGGGGACTATGGCTACACCTTC.